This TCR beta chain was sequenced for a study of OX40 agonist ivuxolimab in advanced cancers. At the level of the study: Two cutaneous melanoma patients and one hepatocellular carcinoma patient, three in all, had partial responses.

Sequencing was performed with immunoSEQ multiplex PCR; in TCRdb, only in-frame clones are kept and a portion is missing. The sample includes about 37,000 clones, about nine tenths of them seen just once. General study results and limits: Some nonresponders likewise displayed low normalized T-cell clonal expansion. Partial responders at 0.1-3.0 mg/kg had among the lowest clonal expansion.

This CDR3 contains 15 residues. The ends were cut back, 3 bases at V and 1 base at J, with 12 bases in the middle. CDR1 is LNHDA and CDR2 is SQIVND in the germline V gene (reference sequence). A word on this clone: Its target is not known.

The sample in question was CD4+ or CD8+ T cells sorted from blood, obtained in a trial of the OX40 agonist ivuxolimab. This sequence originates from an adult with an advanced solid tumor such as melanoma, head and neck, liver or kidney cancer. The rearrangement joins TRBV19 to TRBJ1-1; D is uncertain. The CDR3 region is CASSILEGRNTEAFF. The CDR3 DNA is TGTGCCAGTAGTATCTTGGAGGGAAGGAACACTGAAGCTTTCTTT.